This T cell receptor beta chain is drawn from a study of CD8 T cells in ankylosing spondylitis. Study-wide results and limits: Eight highly homologous variants formed a TCR beta motif that appeared characteristic of ankylosing spondylitis blood. Reactive arthritis synovial fluid and blood were previously reported to contain some motif variants.

This clonotype occurred many times. The antigen is unknown. Using quantitative 5'-RACE with molecular barcodes, the authors made TCR beta libraries. TCRdb independently ran MiXCR on the 5' RACE reads; one entry per CDR3 protein. Of more than 600,000 distinct CDR3 sequences in the sample, 15% to 20% are singletons; the top ten hold approximately 18%. Material for sequencing was blood, either unsorted or a sorted T cell fraction (not recorded which). The sequence was obtained from a male donor with ankylosing spondylitis.

In DNA, the CDR3 is TGTGCCAGCAGCCACTATCAAAACAGGGACCGACTCACAGATACGCAGTATTTT. As protein: CASSHYQNRDRLTDTQYF. This sequence joins TRBV5-6 and TRBJ2-3; the D gene is possibly TRBD1 (6 bases). V lost 4 bases and J lost 2, with 23 bases in between. Germline V CDR1 and CDR2: SGHDT, YYEEEE. The CDR3 runs 18 residues.